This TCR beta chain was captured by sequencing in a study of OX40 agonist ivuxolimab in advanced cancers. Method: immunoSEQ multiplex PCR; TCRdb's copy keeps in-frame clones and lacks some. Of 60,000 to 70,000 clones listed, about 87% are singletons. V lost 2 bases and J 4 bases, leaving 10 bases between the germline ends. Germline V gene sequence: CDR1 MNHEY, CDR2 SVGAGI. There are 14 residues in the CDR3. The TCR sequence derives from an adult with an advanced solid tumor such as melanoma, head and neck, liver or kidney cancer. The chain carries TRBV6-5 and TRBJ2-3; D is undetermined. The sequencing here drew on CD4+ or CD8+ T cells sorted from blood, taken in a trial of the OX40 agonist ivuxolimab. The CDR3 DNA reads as TGTGCCAGCAGTTACACGTCCGTACCAGATACGCAGTATTTT. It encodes CASSYTSVPDTQYF.